The entry below describes one TCR beta chain. Its target is not known. This record belongs to a study of shared clonotypes between healthy human individuals. Study-wide background: CD4 naive and memory got three plates each, CD8 naive two, CD8 memory one.

Trimming took 7 bases from V and 0 from J; bases not matched to a gene: 5. Germline-derived CDR1 and CDR2 are SQVTM and ANQGSEA. This CDR3 is built from 14 residues. General observations from the study: Since donors were few, the genetic and exposure-history diversity represented was limited.

Profiled with immunoSEQ multiplex PCR; TCRdb holds only in-frame clones, not every one. This table has about 2 million clones, 95% appearing once. The sequencing sample was made of naive CD4+ T cells sorted from blood. The subset: CD45RA+ positively selected. The receptor was isolated from a man in his late teens or twenties in good health. The genes are TRBV29-1 and TRBJ2-3; 9 bases line up with TRBD1. The CDR3 reads CSAGQGYSTDTQYF. In DNA, the CDR3 is TGCAGCGCGGGACAGGGTTATAGCACAGATACGCAGTATTTT.